The entry below gives a single T cell receptor beta chain sequence along with its context. The data were taken from a study of cytomegalovirus exposure and HLA in healthy donors. With V trimmed by 4 bases and J by 5 bases, 14 bases remained unmatched. This CDR3 has 17 residues. Germline loops: CDR1 ENHRY, CDR2 SYGVKD. Vbeta (60) and Jbeta (13) primers were used in the PCR. Assay: immunoSEQ multiplex PCR; the TCRdb copy retains only in-frame clones and omits some. This table has fewer than 55,000 clones, around 72% appearing once. The sequenced material came from PBMCs. This chain links TRBV10-3 with TRBJ2-3, with 8 nucleotides matching TRBD2. The TCR originated in a woman aged 45-65 years in good health and CMV-seropositive. In nucleotides, the CDR3 is TGTGCCATCAGTGCCCAGCCCGGGACTAGGGGGAAAGATACGCAGTATTTT. It translates to CAISAQPGTRGKDTQYF.